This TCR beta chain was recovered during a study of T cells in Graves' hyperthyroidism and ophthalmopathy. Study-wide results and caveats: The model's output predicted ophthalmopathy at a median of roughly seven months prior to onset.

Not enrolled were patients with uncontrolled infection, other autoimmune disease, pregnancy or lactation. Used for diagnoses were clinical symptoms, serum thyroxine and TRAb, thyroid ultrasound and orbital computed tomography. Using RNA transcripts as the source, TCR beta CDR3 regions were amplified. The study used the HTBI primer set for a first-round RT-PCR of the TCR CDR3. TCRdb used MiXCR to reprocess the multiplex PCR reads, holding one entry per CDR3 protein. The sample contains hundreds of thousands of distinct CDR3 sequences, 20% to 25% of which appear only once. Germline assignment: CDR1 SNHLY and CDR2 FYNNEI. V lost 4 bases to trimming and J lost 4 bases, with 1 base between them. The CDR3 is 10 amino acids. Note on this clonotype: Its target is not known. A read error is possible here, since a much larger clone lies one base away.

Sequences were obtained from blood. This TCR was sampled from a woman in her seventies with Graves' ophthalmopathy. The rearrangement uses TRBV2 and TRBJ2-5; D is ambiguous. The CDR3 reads CASSVETQYF. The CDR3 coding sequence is TGTGCCAGCAGTGTAGAGACCCAGTACTTC.